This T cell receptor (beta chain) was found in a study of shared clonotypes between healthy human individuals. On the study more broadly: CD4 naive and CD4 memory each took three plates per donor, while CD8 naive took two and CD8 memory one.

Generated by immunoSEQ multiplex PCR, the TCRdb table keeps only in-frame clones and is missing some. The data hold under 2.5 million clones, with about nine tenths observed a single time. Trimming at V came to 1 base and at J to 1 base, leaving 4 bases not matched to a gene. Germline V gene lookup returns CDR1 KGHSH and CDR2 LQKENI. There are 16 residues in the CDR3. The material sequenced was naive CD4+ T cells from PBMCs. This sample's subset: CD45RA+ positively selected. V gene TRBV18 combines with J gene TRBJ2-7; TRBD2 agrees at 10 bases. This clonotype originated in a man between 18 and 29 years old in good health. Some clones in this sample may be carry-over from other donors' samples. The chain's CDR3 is CASSPQGTSASYEQYF. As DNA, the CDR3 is TGTGCCAGCTCACCACAAGGGACTAGCGCTTCCTACGAGCAGTACTTC. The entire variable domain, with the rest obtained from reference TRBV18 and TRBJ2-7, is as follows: NAGVMQNPRHLVRRRGQEARLRCSPMKGHSHVYWYRQLPEEGLKFMVYLQKENIIDESGMPKERFSAEFPKEGPSILRIQQVVRGDSAAYFCASSPQGTSASYEQYFGPGTRLTVT.